The 5 T cell receptor beta chains below all came from one sample that was sequenced in a study of T cell responses to AZD1222 COVID-19 vaccine. The repertoire was sequenced with immunoSEQ multiplex PCR; TCRdb's copy has only in-frame clones and lacks some. Among 150,000 or so clones, about nine tenths were seen once, and the ten largest hold roughly 5.8%. Sequences were derived from peripheral blood, sampled on day 0 of MenACWY control vaccination. The receptors shown here come from an adult in good health.

In DNA form, the CDR3 reads TGTGCCAGCAGCGTCCGGACAGGACGCTCCTACAATGAGCAGTTCTTC. Encoded protein: CASSVRTGRSYNEQFF. The V call is TRBV4-2, the J call TRBJ2-1; 7 nucleotides agree with TRBD1. V trimming: 5 bases; J trimming: 0 bases; junction bases outside the gene matches: 7. CDR1 and CDR2 from the germline V gene are LGHNA and YNFKEQ. This CDR3 is built from 16 residues.

This rearrangement joins TRBV9 to TRBJ1-4; 7 nucleotides match TRBD1. The CDR3 is 16 amino acids. Germline CDR1 is SGDLS and CDR2 is YYNGEE. V was clipped by 0 bases and J by 0 bases; unmatched bases: 2. CDR3 sequence: CASSVGQGATNEKLFF. In nucleotides, the CDR3 is TGTGCCAGCAGCGTAGGGCAGGGGGCAACTAATGAAAAACTGTTTTTT.

V usage is TRBV29-1 and J usage is TRBJ2-2; TRBD1 agrees at 7 bases. The ends lost 7 bases at V and 6 bases at J; junction bases unmatched: 8. The CDR3 length is 13 residues. From germline, CDR1 is SQVTM and CDR2 ANQGSEA. For the CDR3, the DNA is TGCAGCGCCCAGGGGGTGAGGTCCGGGGAGCTGTTTTTT. This encodes CSAQGVRSGELFF.

This sequence joins TRBV5-6 and TRBJ1-4; TRBD1 might be the D (5 bases). CDR3 length: 14 amino acids. V lost 2 bases to trimming and J lost 8 bases, with 13 bases between them. CDR1 SGHDT and CDR2 YYEEEE come from the germline V gene. The CDR3 nucleotides are TGTGCCAGCAGCTTTTCCTCGGGACGGGAAAAACTGTTTTTT. Amino acid sequence: CASSFSSGREKLFF.

V usage is TRBV4-1 and J usage is TRBJ1-5; TRBD1 might be the D (5 bases). The germline CDR1 and CDR2 sequences are MGHRA and YSYEKL. The CDR3 sequence is 16 residues long. Trimming removed 0 bases from V and 4 bases from J, with 13 bases in between. CDR3 sequence (DNA): TGCGCCAGCAGCCAAGATGAGGGGATTCGGAATCAGCCCCAGCATTTT. Translating gives CASSQDEGIRNQPQHF.